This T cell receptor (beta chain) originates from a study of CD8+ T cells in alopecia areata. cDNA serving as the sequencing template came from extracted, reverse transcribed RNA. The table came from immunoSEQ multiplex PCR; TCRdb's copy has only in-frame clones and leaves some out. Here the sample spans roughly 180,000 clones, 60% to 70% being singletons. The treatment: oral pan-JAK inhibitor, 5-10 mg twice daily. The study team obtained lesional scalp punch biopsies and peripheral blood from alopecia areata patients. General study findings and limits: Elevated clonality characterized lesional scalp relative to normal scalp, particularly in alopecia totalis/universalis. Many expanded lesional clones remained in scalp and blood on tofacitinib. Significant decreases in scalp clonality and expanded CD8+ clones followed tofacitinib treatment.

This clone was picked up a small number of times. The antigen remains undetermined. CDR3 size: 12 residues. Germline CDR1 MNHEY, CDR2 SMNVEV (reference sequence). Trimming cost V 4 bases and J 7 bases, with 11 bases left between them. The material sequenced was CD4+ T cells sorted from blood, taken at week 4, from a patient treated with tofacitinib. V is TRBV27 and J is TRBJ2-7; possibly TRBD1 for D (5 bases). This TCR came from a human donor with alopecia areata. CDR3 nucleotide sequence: TGTGCCAGCAGTTCCAGGGTGGGGGAGCAGTACTTC. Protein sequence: CASSSRVGEQYF.